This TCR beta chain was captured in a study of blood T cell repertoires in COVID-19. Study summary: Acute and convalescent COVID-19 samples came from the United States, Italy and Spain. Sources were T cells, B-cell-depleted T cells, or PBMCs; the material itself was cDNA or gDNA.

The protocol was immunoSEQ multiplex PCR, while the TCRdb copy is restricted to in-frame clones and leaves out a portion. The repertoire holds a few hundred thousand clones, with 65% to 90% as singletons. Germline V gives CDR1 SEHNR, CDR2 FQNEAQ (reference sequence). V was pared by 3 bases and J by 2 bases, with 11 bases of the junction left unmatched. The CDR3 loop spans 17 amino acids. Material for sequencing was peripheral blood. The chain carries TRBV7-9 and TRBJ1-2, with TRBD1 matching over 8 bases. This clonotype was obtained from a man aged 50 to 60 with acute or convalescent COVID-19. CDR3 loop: CASSFPGTGDSNYGYTF. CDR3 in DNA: TGTGCCAGCAGCTTTCCGGGGACAGGAGATTCAAACTATGGCTACACCTTC.